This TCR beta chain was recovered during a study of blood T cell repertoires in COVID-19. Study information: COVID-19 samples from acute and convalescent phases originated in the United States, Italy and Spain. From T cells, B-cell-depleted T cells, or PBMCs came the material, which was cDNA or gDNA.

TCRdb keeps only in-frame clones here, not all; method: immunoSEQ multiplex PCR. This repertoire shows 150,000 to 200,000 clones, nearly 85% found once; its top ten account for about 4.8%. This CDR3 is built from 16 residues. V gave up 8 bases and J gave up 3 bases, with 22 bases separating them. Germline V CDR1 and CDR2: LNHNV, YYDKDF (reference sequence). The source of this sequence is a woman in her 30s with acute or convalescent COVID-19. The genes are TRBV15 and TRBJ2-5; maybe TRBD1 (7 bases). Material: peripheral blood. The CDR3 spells CATLRGTVGGKETQYF. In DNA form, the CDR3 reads TGTGCCACCCTGAGAGGGACAGTGGGGGGAAAAGAGACCCAGTACTTC.